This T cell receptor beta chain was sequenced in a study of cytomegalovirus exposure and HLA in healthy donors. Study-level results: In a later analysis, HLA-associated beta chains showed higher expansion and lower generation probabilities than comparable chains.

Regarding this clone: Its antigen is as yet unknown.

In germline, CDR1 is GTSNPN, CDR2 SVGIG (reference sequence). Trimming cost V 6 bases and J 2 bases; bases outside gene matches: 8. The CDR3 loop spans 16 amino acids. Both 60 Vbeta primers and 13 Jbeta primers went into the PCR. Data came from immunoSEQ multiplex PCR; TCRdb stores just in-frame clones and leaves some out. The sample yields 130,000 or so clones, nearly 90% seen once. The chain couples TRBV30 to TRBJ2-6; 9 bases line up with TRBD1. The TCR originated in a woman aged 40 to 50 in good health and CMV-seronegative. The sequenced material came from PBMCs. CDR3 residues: CACPTGGAPGANVLTF. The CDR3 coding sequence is TGTGCCTGCCCGACAGGGGGAGCGCCTGGGGCCAACGTCCTGACTTTC. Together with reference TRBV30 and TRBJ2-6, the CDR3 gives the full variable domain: SQTIHQWPATLVQPVGSPLSLECTVEGTSNPNLYWYRQAAGRGLQLLFYSVGIGQISSEVPQNLSASRPQDRQFILSSKKLLLSDSGFYLCACPTGGAPGANVLTFGAGSRLTVL.